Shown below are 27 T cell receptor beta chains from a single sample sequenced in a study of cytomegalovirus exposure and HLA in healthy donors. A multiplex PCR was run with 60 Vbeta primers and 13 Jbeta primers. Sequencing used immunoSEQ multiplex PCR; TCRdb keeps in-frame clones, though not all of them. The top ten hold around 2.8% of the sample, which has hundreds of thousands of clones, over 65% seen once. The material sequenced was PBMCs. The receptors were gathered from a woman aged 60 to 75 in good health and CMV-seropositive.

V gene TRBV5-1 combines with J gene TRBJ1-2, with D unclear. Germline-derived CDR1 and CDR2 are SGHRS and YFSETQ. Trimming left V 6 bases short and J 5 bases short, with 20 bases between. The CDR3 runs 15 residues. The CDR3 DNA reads TGCGCCAGCACTTTAGCGGCCAATGCGGCTTATGGCTACACCTTC. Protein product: CASTLAANAAYGYTF.

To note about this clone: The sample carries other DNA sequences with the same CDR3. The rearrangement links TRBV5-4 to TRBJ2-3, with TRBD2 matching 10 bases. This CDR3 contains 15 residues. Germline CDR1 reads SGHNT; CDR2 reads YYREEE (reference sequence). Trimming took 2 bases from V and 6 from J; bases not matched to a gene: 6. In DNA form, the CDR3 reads TGTGCCAGCAGCTTATCGCTAGCGGGGGCGGATACGCAGTATTTT. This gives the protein CASSLSLAGADTQYF.

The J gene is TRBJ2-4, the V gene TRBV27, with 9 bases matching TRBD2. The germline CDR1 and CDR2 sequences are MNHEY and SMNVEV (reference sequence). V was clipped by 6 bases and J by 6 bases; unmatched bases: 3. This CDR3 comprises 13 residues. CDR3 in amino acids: CASSPAGGNIQYF. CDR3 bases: TGTGCCAGCAGCCCAGCGGGAGGAAACATTCAGTACTTC.

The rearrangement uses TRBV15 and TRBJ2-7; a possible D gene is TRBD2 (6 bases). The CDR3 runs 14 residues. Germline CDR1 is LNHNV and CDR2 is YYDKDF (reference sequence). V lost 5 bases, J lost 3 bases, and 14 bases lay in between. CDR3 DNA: TGTGCCACCAGCCCTGGAGGGGAGAACTACGAGCAGTACTTC. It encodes CATSPGGENYEQYF.

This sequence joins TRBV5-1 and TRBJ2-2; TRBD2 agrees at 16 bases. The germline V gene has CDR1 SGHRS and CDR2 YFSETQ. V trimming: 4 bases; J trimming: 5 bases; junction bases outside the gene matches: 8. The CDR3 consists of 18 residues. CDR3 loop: CASSRTGTSGRGTGELFF. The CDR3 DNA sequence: TGCGCCAGCAGCCGGACCGGGACTAGCGGGAGGGGGACCGGGGAGCTGTTTTTT.

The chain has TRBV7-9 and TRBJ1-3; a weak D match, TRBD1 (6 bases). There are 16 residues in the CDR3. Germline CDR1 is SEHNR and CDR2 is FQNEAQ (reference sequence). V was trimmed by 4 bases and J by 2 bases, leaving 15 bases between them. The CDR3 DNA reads TGTGCCAGCAGCTCAGGGGCCCCGCGGGCTGGAAACACCATATATTTT. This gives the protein CASSSGAPRAGNTIYF.

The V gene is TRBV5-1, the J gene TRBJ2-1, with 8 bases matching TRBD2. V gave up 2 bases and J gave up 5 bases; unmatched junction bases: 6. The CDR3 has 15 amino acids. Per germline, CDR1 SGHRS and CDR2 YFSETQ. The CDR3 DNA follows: TGCGCCAGCAGCTTCGGACTAGCCTTGAACAATGAGCAGTTCTTC. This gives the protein CASSFGLALNNEQFF.

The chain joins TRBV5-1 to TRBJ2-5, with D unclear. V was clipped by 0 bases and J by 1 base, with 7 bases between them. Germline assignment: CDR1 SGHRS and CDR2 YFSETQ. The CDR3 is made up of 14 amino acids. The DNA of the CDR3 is TGCGCCAGCAGCTTGGACACCATCCAAGAGACCCAGTACTTC. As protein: CASSLDTIQETQYF.

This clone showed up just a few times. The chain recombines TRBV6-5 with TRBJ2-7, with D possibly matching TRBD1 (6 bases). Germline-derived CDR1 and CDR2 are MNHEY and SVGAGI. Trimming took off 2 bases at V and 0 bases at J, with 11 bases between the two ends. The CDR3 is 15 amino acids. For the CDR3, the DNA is TGTGCCAGCAGTTACCTCCAGGGGAGCTCCTACGAGCAGTACTTC. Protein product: CASSYLQGSSYEQYF.

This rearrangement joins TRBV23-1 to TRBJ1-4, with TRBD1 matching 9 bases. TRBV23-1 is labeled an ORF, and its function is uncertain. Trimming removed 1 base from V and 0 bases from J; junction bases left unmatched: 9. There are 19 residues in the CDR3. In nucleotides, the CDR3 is TGCGCCAGCAGTCAATGGGGTTTGGGACAGGGAGCAACTAATGAAAAACTGTTTTTT. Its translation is CASSQWGLGQGATNEKLFF.

The CDR3 nucleotides read TGTGCCAGTAGTAAGAGCGCGGAGACCCAGTACTTC. Translated, it gives CASSKSAETQYF. The chain couples TRBV19 to TRBJ2-5; D gene ambiguous. Germline CDR1 LNHDA, CDR2 SQIVND (reference sequence). Trimming shortened V by 4 bases and J by 5 bases, and 8 bases separated the two germline ends. The CDR3 consists of 12 residues.

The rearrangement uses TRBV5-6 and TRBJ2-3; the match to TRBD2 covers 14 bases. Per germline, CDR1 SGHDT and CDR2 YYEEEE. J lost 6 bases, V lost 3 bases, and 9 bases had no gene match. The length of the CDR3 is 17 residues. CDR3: CASSSRLAGGPGDTQYF. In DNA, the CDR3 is TGTGCCAGCAGCTCCCGACTAGCGGGAGGGCCGGGTGATACGCAGTATTTT. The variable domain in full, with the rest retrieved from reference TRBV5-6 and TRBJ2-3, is DAGVTQSPTHLIKTRGQQVTLRCSPKSGHDTVSWYQQALGQGPQFIFQYYEEEERQRGNFPDRFSGHQFPNYSSELNVNALLLGDSALYLCASSSRLAGGPGDTQYFGPGTRLTVL.

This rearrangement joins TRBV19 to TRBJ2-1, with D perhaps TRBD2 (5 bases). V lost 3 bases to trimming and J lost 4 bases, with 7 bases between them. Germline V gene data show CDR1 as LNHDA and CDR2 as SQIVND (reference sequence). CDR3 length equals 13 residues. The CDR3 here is CASSMTGYNEQFF. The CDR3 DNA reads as TGTGCCAGTAGTATGACGGGGTACAATGAGCAGTTCTTC.

CDR3 protein: CASTEGGINTEAFF. CDR3 nucleotides: TGTGCCAGCACCGAAGGGGGTATAAACACTGAAGCTTTCTTT. V usage is TRBV6-1 and J usage is TRBJ1-1; possible D gene TRBD1, 6 bases. The CDR3 contains 14 residues. Trimming removed 7 bases at V and 2 bases at J, with 14 bases between. Germline loops: CDR1 MNHNS, CDR2 SASEGT.

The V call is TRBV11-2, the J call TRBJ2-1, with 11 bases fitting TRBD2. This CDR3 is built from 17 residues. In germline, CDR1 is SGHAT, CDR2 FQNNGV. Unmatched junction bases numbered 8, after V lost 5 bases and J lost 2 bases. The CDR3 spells CASSPTLTSGAYNEQFF. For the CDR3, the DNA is TGTGCCAGCAGCCCTACCTTGACTAGCGGGGCCTACAATGAGCAGTTCTTC. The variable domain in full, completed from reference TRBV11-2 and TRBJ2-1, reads EAGVAQSPRYKIIEKRQSVAFWCNPISGHATLYWYQQILGQGPKLLIQFQNNGVVDDSQLPKDRFSAERLKGVDSTLKIQPAKLEDSAVYLCASSPTLTSGAYNEQFFGPGTRLTVL.

DNA of the CDR3: TGTGCCACCACCTACGAGCAGTACTTC. Amino acids: CATTYEQYF. The genes are TRBV19 and TRBJ2-7; D gene ambiguous. Germline values: CDR1 LNHDA, CDR2 SQIVND (reference sequence). This CDR3 spans 9 amino acids. Trimming removed 10 bases at V and 2 bases at J, with 3 bases between.

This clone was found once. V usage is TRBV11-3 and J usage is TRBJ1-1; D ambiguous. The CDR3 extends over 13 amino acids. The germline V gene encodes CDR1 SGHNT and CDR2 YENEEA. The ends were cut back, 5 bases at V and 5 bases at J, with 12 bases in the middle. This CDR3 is CASSLGPRTEAFF. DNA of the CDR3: TGTGCCAGCAGCCTCGGCCCCAGGACTGAAGCTTTCTTT.

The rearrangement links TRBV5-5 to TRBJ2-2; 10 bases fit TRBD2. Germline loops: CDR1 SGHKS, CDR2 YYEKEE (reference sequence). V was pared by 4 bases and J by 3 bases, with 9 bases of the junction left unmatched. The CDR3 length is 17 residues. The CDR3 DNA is TGTGCCAGCAGCCTGGGATGGACTAGCGGATACACCGGGGAGCTGTTTTTT. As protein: CASSLGWTSGYTGELFF.

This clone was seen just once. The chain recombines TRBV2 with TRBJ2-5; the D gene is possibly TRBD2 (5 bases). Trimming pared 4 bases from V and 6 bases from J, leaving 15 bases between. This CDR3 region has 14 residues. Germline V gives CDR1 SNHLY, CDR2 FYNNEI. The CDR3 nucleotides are TGTGCCAGCAGTGGATCAACTAGGGAACAGACCCAGTACTTC. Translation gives CASSGSTREQTQYF.

CDR3 in DNA: TGCAGCGTTGAACAGATTAGCGGGGGATTTACGAATGAGCAGTTCTTC. It codes for CSVEQISGGFTNEQFF. The rearrangement links TRBV29-1 to TRBJ2-1, with 9 bases identical to TRBD2. The CDR3 spans 16 residues. The germline gives CDR1 SQVTM, CDR2 ANQGSEA. Germline trimming cut 2 bases from V and 7 bases from J; bases unmatched to any gene: 12.

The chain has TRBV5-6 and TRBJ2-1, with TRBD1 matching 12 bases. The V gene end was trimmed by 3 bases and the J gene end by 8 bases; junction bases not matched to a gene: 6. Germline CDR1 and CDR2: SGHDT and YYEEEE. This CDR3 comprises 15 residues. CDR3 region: CASSSGRDRGHEQFF. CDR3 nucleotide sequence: TGTGCCAGCAGCTCAGGCCGGGACAGGGGGCATGAGCAGTTCTTC.

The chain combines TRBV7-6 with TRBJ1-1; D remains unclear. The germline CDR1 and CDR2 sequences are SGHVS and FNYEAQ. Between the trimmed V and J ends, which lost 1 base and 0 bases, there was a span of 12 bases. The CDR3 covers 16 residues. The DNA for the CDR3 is TGTGCCAGCAGCTTAGAGGCTGCCGGGATGAACACTGAAGCTTTCTTT. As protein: CASSLEAAGMNTEAFF.

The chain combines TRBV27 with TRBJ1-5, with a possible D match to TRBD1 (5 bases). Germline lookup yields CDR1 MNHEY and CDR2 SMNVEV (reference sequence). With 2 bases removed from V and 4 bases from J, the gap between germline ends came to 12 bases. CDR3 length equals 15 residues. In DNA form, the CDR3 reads TGTGCCAGCAGTTTAGTGGGGCACGATAATCAGCCCCAGCATTTT. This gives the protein CASSLVGHDNQPQHF.

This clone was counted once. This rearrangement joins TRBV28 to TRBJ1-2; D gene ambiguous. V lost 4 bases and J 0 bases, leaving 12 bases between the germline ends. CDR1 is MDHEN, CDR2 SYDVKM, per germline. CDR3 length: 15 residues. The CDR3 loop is CASSSWAVSNYGYTF. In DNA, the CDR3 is TGTGCCAGCAGTTCTTGGGCAGTCTCTAACTATGGCTACACCTTC.

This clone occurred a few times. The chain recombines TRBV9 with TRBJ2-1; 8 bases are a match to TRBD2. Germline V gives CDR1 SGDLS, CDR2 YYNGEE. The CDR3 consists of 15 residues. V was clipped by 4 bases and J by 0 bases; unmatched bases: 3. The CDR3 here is CASSSGGSSYNEQFF. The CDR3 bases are TGTGCCAGCAGCAGCGGGGGCAGCTCCTACAATGAGCAGTTCTTC.

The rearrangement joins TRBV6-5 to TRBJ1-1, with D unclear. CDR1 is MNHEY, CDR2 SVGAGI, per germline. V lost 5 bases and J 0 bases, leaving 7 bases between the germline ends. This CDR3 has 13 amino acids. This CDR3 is CASSGHMNTEAFF. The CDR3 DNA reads TGTGCCAGCAGTGGTCACATGAACACTGAAGCTTTCTTT.

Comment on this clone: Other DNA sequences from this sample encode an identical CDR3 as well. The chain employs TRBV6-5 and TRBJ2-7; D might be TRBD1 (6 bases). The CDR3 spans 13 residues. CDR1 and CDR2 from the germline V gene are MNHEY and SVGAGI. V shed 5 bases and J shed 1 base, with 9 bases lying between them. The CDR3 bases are TGTGCCAGCAGTCGGACAGAGTCCTACGAGCAGTACTTC. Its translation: CASSRTESYEQYF.